This is a list of T cell receptor beta chains from one sample in a study of T cell changes during pregnancy in multiple sclerosis. The repertoire was sequenced with immunoSEQ multiplex PCR; TCRdb's copy has only in-frame clones and lacks some. The sample has approximately 92,000 clones, roughly 92% seen once. This specimen consisted of peripheral blood, obtained in the first trimester of pregnancy. The receptors shown here come from a female donor with multiple sclerosis, enrolled in a pregnancy study. Both conserved end residues are part of each CDR3. A D gene is named only where the DNA matches it firmly. Not every row has a clone size; where given, it reads once, few, many or a size class.

few,TRBJ1-2,TRBV7-8,NA,TGTGCCAGCAGCTTATTGAGCGGAGCTAACTATGGCTACACCTTC,CASSLLSGANYGYTF
NA,TRBJ2-1,TRBV6-1,NA,TGTGCCAGCAGGGAAGAAGCGTTCGCAGACAATGAGCAGTTCTTC,CASREEAFADNEQFF
NA,TRBJ2-2,TRBV10-3,TRBD1,TGTGCCATCAGACTAGCCAGGGGGCGCCCAGAATCGAACACCGGGGAGCTGTTTTTT,CAIRLARGRPESNTGELFF
NA,TRBJ2-1,TRBV6-1,NA,TGTGCCAGCAGTGAACGGGGAGGAAGGGCCCCGCAGTTCTTC,CASSERGGRAPQFF
NA,TRBJ2-7,TRBV19,NA,TGTGCCAGTAGTACGGGTAGGGGATACGAGCAGTACTTC,CASSTGRGYEQYF
NA,TRBJ2-7,TRBV30,NA,TGTGCCTGGAGGGGGCCCCGAAGGGAGCAGTACTTC,CAWRGPRREQYF
NA,TRBJ2-7,TRBV28,NA,TGTGCCAGCAGTTACGGCTACGAGCAGTACTTC,CASSYGYEQYF
NA,TRBJ2-1,TRBV6-1,TRBD2,TGTGCCAGCAGTGAGACACTAGCGGGATTTTACAATGAGCAGTTCTTC,CASSETLAGFYNEQFF
once,TRBJ1-2,TRBV6-5,TRBD1,TGTGCCAGTACGACAGGGGGCTACTATGGCTACACCTTC,CASTTGGYYGYTF
NA,TRBJ2-7,TRBV5-6,NA,TGTGCCAGCAGCTTGGGACTAGGCTTCACCACGACCTACGAGCAGTACTTC,CASSLGLGFTTTYEQYF
NA,TRBJ1-5,TRBV28,NA,TGTGCCAGCTCTAAAGCCAATCAGCCCCAGCATTTT,CASSKANQPQHF
NA,TRBJ1-2,TRBV5-1,TRBD1,TGCGCCAGCAGCTACGACAGGGGGTATGGCTACACCTTC,CASSYDRGYGYTF
NA,TRBJ2-3,TRBV30,NA,TGTGCCCAGGTCGAGGGATCCACAGATACGCAGTATTTT,CAQVEGSTDTQYF
once,TRBJ2-4,TRBV27,NA,TGTGCCAGCCGGCAGGATCTAGCCAAAAACATTCAGTACTTC,CASRQDLAKNIQYF
NA,TRBJ2-1,TRBV14,NA,TGTGCCAGCAGCCAGGGAGGTGAGCAGTTCTTC,CASSQGGEQFF
NA,TRBJ2-1,TRBV7-9,TRBD1,TGTGCCAGCAGCTTTTTGGACAGGACGCAGCATGAGCAGTTCTTC,CASSFLDRTQHEQFF